This T cell receptor (beta chain) was recorded in a study of shared T cell receptors in the human thymus. The CDR3 runs to 16 residues. Germline trimming cut 3 bases from V and 3 bases from J; bases unmatched to any gene: 11. CDR1 and CDR2 from the germline V gene are SGDLS and YYNGEE. Clones were sequenced by immunoSEQ multiplex PCR, and TCRdb holds only the in-frame ones, with some missing. The data show hundreds of thousands of clones, over 90% seen once. Sequenced material: thymocytes. This chain connects TRBV9 to TRBJ2-7; 8 bases align to TRBD2. This clonotype was sampled from a human donor. The CDR3 region is CASSAREIAGNYEQYF. The CDR3 coding sequence is TGTGCCAGCAGCGCTCGGGAAATAGCGGGAAACTACGAGCAGTACTTC.